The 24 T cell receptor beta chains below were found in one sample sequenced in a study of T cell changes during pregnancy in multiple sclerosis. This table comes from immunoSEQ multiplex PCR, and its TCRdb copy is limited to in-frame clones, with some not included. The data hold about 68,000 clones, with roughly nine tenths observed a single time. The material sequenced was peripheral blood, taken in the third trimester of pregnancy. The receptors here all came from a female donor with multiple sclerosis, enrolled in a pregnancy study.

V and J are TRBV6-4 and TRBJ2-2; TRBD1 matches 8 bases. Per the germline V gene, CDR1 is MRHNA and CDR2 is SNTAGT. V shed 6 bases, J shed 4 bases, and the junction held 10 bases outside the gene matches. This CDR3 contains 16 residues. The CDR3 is CASRPQTGAFTGELFF. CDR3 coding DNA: TGTGCCAGCAGGCCCCAGACAGGGGCATTCACCGGGGAGCTGTTTTTT.

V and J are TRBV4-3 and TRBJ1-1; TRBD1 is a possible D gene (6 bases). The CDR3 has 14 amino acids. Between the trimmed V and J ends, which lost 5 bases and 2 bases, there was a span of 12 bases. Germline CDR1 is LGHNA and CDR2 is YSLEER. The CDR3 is CASSEKQGNTEAFF. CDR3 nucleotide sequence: TGCGCCAGCAGCGAAAAACAGGGTAACACTGAAGCTTTCTTT.

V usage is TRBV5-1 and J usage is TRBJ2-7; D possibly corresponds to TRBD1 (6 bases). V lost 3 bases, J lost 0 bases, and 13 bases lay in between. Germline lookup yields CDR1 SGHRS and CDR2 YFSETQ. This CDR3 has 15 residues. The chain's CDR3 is CASSSPEQGSYEQYF. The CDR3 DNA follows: TGCGCCAGCAGCTCACCTGAACAGGGCTCCTACGAGCAGTACTTC.

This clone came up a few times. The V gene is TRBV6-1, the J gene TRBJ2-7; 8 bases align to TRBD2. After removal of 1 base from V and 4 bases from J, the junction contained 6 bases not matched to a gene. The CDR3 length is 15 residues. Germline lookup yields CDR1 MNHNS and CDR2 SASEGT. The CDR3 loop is CASSEGSGSSYEQYF. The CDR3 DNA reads TGTGCCAGCAGTGAAGGGAGCGGGAGTTCTTACGAGCAGTACTTC.

The CDR3 sequence is CASSYALTGFIGELFF. For the CDR3, the DNA is TGTGCCAGCAGTTACGCCCTGACAGGGTTTATCGGGGAGCTGTTTTTT. The rearrangement links TRBV6-5 to TRBJ2-2, with 7 bases lining up with TRBD1. The V and J ends lost 2 bases and 7 bases, in that order; junction bases with no gene match: 10. Germline CDR1 is MNHEY and CDR2 is SVGAGI. This CDR3 region has 16 residues.

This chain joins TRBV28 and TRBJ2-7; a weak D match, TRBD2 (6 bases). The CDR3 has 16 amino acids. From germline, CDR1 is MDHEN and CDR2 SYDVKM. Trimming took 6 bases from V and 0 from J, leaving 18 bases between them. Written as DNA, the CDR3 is TGTGCCAGCAGCCTCGAACCGGGACTGTTCTCCTACGAGCAGTACTTC. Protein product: CASSLEPGLFSYEQYF. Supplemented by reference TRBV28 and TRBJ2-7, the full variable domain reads DVKVTQSSRYLVKRTGEKVFLECVQDMDHENMFWYRQDPGLGLRLIYFSYDVKMKEKGDIPEGYSVSREKKERFSLILESASTNQTSMYLCASSLEPGLFSYEQYFGPGTRLTVT.

The CDR3: CASSAPPGTGAYEQYF. CDR3 nucleotide sequence: TGTGCCAGTAGTGCCCCCCCCGGGACAGGGGCGTACGAGCAGTACTTC. The J gene is TRBJ2-7, the V gene TRBV19; 10 nucleotides match TRBD1. The CDR3 is 16 residues long. V lost 5 bases and J lost 4; bases outside the gene matches: 11. CDR1 is LNHDA and CDR2 is SQIVND in the germline V gene (reference sequence).

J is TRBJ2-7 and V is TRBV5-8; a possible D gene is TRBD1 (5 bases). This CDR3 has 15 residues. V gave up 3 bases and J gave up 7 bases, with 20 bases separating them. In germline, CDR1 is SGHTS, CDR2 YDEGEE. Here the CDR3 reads CASSCSPGQGCEQYF. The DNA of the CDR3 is TGTGCCAGCAGCTGTTCTCCCGGGCAGGGTTGTGAGCAGTACTTC.

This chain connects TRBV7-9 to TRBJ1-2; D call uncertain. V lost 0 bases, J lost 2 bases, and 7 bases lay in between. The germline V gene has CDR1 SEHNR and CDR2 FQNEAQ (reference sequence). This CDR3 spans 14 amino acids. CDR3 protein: CASSLALSNYGYTF. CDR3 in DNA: TGTGCCAGCAGCTTAGCCCTATCCAACTATGGCTACACCTTC.

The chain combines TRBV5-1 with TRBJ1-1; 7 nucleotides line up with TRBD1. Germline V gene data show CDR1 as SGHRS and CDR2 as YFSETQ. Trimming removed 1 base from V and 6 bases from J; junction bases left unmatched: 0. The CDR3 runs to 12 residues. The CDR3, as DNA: TGCGCCAGCAGCTTGACAGGGGCTGAAGCTTTCTTT. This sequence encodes CASSLTGAEAFF.

The CDR3 protein is CASSYRSNTEAFF. The CDR3 nucleotides read TGTGCCAGCAGCTACAGGTCGAACACTGAAGCTTTCTTT. The chain combines TRBV7-8 with TRBJ1-1; D might be TRBD1 (5 bases). CDR3 length: 13 amino acids. V was cut by 4 bases and J by 1 base, with 7 bases left in between. CDR1 and CDR2 from the germline V gene are SGHVS and FQNEAQ.

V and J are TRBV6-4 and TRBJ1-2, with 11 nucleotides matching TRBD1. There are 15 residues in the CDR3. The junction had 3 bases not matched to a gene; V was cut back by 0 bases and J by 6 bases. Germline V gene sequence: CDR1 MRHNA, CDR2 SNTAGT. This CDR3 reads CASSDSGTGGDGYTF. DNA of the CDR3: TGTGCCAGCAGTGACTCCGGGACAGGGGGGGATGGCTACACCTTC.

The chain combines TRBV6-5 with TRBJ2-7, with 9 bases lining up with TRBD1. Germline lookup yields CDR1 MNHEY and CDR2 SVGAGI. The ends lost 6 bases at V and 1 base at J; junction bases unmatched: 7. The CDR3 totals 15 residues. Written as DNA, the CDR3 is TGTGCCAGCAGCCGCTCCGGGACAGGGTCCTACGAGCAGTACTTC. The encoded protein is CASSRSGTGSYEQYF.

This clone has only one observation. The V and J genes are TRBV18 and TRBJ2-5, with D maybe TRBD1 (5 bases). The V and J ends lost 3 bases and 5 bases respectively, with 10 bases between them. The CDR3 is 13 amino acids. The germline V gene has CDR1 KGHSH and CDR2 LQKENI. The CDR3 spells CASSPTVGETQYF. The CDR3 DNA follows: TGTGCCAGCTCACCGACAGTTGGGGAGACCCAGTACTTC.

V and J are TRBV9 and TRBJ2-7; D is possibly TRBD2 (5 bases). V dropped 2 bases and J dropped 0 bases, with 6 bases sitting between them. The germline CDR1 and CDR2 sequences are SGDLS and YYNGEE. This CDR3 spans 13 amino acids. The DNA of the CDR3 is TGTGCCAGCAGCGTTGGGAGCTCCTACGAGCAGTACTTC. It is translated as CASSVGSSYEQYF.

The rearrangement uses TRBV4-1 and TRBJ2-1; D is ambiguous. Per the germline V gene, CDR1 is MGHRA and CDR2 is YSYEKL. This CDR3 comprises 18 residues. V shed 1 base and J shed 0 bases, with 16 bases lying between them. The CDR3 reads CASSQVDMGISSYNEQFF. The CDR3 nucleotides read TGCGCCAGCAGCCAAGTCGATATGGGCATCAGCTCCTACAATGAGCAGTTCTTC.

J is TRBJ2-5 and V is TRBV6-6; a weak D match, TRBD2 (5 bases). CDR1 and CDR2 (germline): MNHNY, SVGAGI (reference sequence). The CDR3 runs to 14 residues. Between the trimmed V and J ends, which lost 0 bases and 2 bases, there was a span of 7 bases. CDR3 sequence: CASSYSTNQETQYF. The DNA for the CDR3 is TGTGCCAGCAGTTACTCGACTAATCAAGAGACCCAGTACTTC.

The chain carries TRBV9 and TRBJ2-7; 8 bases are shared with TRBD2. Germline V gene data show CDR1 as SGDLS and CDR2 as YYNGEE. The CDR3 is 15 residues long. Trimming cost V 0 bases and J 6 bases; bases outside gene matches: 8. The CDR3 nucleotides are TGTGCCAGCAGCGTAGACCAGGGACTAGTTGGCGAGCAGTACTTC. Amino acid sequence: CASSVDQGLVGEQYF.

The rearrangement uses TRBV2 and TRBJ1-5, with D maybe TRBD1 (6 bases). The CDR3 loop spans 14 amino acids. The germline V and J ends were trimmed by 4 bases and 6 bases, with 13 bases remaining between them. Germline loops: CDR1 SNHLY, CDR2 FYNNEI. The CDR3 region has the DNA TGTGCCAGCAGTGGGGAACAGGGCACTCAGCCCCAGCATTTT. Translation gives CASSGEQGTQPQHF.

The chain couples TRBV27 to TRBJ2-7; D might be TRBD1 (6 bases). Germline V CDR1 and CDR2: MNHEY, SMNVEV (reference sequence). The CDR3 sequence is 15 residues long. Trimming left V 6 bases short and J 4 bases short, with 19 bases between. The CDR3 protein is CASRPAWAGAYEQYF. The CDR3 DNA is TGTGCCAGCAGGCCGGCATGGGCAGGGGCTTACGAGCAGTACTTC.

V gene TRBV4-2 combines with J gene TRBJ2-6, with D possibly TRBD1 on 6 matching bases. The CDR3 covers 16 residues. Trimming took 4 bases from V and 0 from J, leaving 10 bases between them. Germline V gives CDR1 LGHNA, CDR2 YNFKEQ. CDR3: CASSRDTLSGANVLTF. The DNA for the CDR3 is TGTGCCAGCAGCCGGGACACCCTCTCTGGGGCCAACGTCCTGACTTTC.

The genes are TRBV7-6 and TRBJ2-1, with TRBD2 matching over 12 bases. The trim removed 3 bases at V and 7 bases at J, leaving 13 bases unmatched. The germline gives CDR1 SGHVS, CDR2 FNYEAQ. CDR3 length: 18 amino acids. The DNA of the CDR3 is TGTGCCAGCAGCTTTAGGCCGCTAGCGGGGGGGCCGTGGAATGAGCAGTTCTTC. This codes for CASSFRPLAGGPWNEQFF.

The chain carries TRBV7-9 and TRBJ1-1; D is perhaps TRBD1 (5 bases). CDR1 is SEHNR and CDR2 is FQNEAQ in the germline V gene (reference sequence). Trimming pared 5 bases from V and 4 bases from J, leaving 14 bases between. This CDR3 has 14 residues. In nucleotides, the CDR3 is TGTGCCAGCAGCCGAAGTGGGAGGGGCACTGAAGCTTTCTTT. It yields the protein CASSRSGRGTEAFF.

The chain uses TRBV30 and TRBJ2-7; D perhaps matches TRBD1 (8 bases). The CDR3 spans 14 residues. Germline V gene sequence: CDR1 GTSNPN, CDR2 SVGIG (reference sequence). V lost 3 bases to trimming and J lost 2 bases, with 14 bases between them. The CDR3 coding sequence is TGTGCCTGGAGGCGACAGGGGAGGGCCTACGAGCAGTACTTC. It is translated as CAWRRQGRAYEQYF. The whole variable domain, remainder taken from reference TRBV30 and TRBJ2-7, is SQTIHQWPATLVQPVGSPLSLECTVEGTSNPNLYWYRQAAGRGLQLLFYSVGIGQISSEVPQNLSASRPQDRQFILSSKKLLLSDSGFYLCAWRRQGRAYEQYFGPGTRLTVT.